This T cell receptor (beta chain) appears in the sequencing data of a study of identifying expanded T cells in peripheral blood. Study-level results: About 1.2 clones differed between technical replicates, versus about 17 and 20 over time.

The V gene's germline CDR1 is SGDLS and CDR2 YYNGEE. The CDR3 spans 14 residues. After removal of 0 bases from V and 10 bases from J, the junction contained 5 bases not matched to a gene. In the case of this clone: As yet, its antigen is unknown.

Assay: immunoSEQ multiplex PCR; the TCRdb copy retains only in-frame clones and omits some. The sample contains some 100,000 clones, 75% to 90% of which appear only once. V and J are TRBV9 and TRBJ1-1; TRBD1 matches 11 bases. The source is a person aged 18-70 years in good health. Sequences were obtained from blood. The CDR3 reads CASSVEGTGGIAFF. CDR3 in DNA: TGTGCCAGCAGCGTAGAAGGGACAGGGGGTATAGCTTTCTTT.